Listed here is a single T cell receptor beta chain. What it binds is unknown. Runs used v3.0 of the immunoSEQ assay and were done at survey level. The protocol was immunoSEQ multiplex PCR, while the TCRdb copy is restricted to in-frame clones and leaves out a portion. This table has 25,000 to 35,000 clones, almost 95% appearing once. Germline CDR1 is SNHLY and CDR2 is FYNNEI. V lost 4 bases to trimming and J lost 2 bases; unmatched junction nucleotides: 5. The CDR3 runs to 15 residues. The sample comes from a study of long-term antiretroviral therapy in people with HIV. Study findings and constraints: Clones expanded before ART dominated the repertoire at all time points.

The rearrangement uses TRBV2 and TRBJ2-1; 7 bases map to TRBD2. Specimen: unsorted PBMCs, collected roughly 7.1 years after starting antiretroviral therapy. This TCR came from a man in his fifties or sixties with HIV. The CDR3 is CASSALADTYNEQFF. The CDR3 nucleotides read TGTGCCAGCAGTGCCCTAGCGGACACCTACAATGAGCAGTTCTTC. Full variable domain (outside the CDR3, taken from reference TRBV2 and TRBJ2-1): EPEVTQTPSHQVTQMGQEVILRCVPISNHLYFYWYRQILGQKVEFLVSFYNNEISEKSEIFDDQFSVERPDGSNFTLKIRSTKLEDSAMYFCASSALADTYNEQFFGPGTRLTVL.